In this sample, the clone carrying this T cell receptor beta chain turned up once. The data are from a study of blood T cell repertoires in COVID-19. The wider study: From the United States, Italy and Spain came samples of acute and convalescent COVID-19. T cells, B-cell-depleted T cells, or PBMCs provided the cDNA or gDNA that served as material.

TCRdb's copy holds only in-frame clones and misses some; the assay was immunoSEQ multiplex PCR. The sample consists of about 150,000 clones, roughly 79% of them appearing once. Trimming cost V 5 bases and J 1 base, with 8 bases left between them. There are 13 residues in the CDR3. Germline CDR1 MDHEN, CDR2 SYDVKM. The TCR originated in a man aged 45-65 years with active or convalescent COVID-19. V and J are TRBV28 and TRBJ1-1, with TRBD1 as a possible D gene (5 bases). Sequenced material: peripheral blood. Here the CDR3 reads CASSGQGNTEAFF. The CDR3 nucleotides are TGTGCCAGCAGTGGACAAGGGAACACTGAAGCTTTCTTT.